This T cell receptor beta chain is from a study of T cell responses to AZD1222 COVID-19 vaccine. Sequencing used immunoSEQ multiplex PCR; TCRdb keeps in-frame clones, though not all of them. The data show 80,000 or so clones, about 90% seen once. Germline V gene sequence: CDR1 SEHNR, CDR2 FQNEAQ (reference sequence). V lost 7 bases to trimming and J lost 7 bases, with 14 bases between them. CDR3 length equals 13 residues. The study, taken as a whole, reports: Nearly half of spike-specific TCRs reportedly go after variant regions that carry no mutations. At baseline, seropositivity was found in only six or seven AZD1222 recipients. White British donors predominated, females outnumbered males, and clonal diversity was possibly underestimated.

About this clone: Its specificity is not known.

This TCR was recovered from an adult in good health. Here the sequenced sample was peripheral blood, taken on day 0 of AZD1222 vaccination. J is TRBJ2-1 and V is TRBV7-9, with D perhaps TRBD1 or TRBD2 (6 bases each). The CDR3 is CASTQSGANEQFF. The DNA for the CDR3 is TGTGCCAGCACCCAGTCGGGGGCGAATGAGCAGTTCTTC.